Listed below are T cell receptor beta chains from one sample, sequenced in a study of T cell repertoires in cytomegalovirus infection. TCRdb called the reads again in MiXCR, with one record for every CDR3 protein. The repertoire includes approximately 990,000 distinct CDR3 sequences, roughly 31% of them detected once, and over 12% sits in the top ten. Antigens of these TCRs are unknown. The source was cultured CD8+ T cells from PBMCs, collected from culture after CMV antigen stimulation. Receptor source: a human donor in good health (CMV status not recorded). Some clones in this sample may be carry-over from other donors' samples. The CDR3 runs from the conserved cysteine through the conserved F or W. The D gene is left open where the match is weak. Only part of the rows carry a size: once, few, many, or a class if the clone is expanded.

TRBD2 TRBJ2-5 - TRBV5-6 TGTGCCAGCAGCATAAAGCGGGGGGAATGGGAGACCCAGTACTTC CASSIKRGEWETQYF
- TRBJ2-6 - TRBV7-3 TGTGCCAGCAGCTTAAAAGGGGAGGTTCGCTCTGGGGCCAACGTCCTGACTTTC CASSLKGEVRSGANVLTF
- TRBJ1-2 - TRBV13 TGTGCCAGCAATCGAGGGCGGTTACACTCGGACACCTTC CASNRGRLHSDTF
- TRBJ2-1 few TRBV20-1 TGCAGTGCTAGGGGTGACATTAATGAGCAGTTCTTC CSARGDINEQFF
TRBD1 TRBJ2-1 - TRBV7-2 TGTGCCAGCAGCTTAGCGCTAAGGGGGCTTGGGCATGAGCAGTTCTTC CASSLALRGLGHEQFF
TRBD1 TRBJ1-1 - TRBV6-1 TGTGCCAGCAGTACACTCAGGGGGACAGGGGTGGGATCGGGCACTGAAGCTTTCTTT CASSTLRGTGVGSGTEAFF
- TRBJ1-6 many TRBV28 TGTGCCAGCAGTTTTCTACAGAGACATAATTCACCCCTCCACTTT CASSFLQRHNSPLHF
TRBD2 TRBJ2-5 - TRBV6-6 TGTGCCAGCGGCCCGGGACTAGCGGGGGACACCCAGTACTTC CASGPGLAGDTQYF
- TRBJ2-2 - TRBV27 TGTGCCAGCAGTCCCGGGCCTCCAGTCGCCGGGGAGCTGTTTTTT CASSPGPPVAGELFF
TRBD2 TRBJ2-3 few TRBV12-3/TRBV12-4 TGTGCCAGCAGCGGTCGGGGGGGATGGACGCAGTATTTT CASSGRGGWTQYF
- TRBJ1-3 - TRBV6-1 TGTGCCAGCAGCCCCGGCAGGGGCGGTGGAAACACCATATATTTT CASSPGRGGGNTIYF
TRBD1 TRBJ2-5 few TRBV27 TGTGCCAGCAGTTTCCTCCCGAGACAGGGGGATCTGTATTTTCAAGAGACCCAGTACTTC CASSFLPRQGDLYFQETQYF
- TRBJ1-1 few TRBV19 TGTGCCAGTAGGGGGTGGGGCACTGAAGCTTTCTTT CASRGWGTEAFF
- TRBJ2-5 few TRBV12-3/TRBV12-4 TGTGCCAGCAGTTTTTCAGCGGAGACCCAGTACTTC CASSFSAETQYF
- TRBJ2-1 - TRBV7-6 TGTGCCAGCAGCCAATCGGGCGGGGATGAGCAGTTCTTC CASSQSGGDEQFF
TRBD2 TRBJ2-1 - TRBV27 TGTGCCAGCCGAACCGGGACTAGCGGGGGACGAAACTACAATGAGCAGTTCTTC CASRTGTSGGRNYNEQFF
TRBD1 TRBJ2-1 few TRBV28 TGTGCCAGCAGTTTATATGTGGACAGGGGCGATGAGCAGTTCTTC CASSLYVDRGDEQFF
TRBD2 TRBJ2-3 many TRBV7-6 TGTGCCAGCAGCCCCCGTGGACTAGTTGCGGATACGCAGTATTTT CASSPRGLVADTQYF
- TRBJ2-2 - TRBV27 TGTGCCAGCAGTTGGAGGGGTGAGGGCGGGGAGCTGTTTTTT CASSWRGEGGELFF
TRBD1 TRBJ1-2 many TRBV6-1 TGTGCCACGGGGCAGGGGGCAGTTGGCTACACCTTC CATGQGAVGYTF
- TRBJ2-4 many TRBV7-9 TGTGCCAGCAGCGATACCGACAGGCTAGCCAAAAACATTCAGTACTTC CASSDTDRLAKNIQYF
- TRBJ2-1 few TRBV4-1 TGCGCCAGCAGCCAAGGGTACTCGCGTTCCTACAATGAGCAGTTCTTC CASSQGYSRSYNEQFF
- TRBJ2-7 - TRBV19 TGTGCCAGTAGTACGGAGGGACAGAGGGGCTACGAGCAGTACTTC CASSTEGQRGYEQYF
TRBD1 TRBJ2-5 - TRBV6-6 TGTGCCATCGGACAGGGTGGGGAGACCCAGTACTTC CAIGQGGETQYF
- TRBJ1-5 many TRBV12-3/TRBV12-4 TGTGCCAGCAGTTCGGCAGGGACTCAGCCCCAGCATTTT CASSSAGTQPQHF
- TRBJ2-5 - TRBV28 TGTGCCAGCACCAGACACCACCGGGAGACCCAGTACTTC CASTRHHRETQYF
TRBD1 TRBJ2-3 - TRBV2 TGTGCCAGCAGTGAAGCCCAGGGGGATAACACAGATACGCAGTATTTT CASSEAQGDNTDTQYF
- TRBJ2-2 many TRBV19 TGTGCCAGTAGTATCGGGACGAACACCGGGGAGCTGTTTTTT CASSIGTNTGELFF
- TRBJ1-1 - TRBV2 TGTGCCAGCAACAGGGTTGGGGTCACTGAAGCTTTCTTT CASNRVGVTEAFF
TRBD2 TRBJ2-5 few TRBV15 TGTGCCACCAGCAGATTCCAAGCGGGGGTGGTTTTCGGGGAGACCCAGTACTTC CATSRFQAGVVFGETQYF
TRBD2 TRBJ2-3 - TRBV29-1 TGCAGCGTTGTTCCTAGCGGGGGGCCCCCTAGCACAGATACGCAGTATTTT CSVVPSGGPPSTDTQYF
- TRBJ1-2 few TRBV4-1 TGCGCCAGCAGCCACCTCCAGGGAGGCTATGGCTACACCTTC CASSHLQGGYGYTF
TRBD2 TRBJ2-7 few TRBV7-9 TGTGCCAGCAGCTTAGGGACTAGCGGAGGGGACGAGCAGTACTTC CASSLGTSGGDEQYF
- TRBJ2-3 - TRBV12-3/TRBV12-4 TGTGCCAGCAGATTAGGGTCGGCCGCAGATACGCAGTATTTT CASRLGSAADTQYF
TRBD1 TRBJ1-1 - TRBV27 TGTGCCAGCGCGGCGGACAGGGGGAACACTGAAGCTTTCTTT CASAADRGNTEAFF
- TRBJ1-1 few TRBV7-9 TGTGCCAGCAGCCAAGGACGGCCTGAAGCTTTCTTT CASSQGRPEAFF
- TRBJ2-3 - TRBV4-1 TGCGCCAGCAGCCAAGATCAAGGGGCTAGCACAGATACGCAGTATTTT CASSQDQGASTDTQYF
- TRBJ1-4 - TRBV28 TGTGCCAGCAGAACAAACCGGAAGAGTGAAAAACTGTTTTTT CASRTNRKSEKLFF
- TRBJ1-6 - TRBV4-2 TGTGCCAGCAGCCTTGAACGGGGGTCAGGTAATTCACCCCTCCACTTT CASSLERGSGNSPLHF
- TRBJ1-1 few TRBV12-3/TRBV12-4 TGTGCCAGCAGTCCGATTCCGGACGAAGCTTTCTTT CASSPIPDEAFF
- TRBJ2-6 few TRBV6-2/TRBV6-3 TGTGCCAGCAGTTTGCGGGGAGTTCCCTCTGGGGCCAACGTCCTGACTTTC CASSLRGVPSGANVLTF
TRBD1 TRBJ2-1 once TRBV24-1 TGTGCCACCAGTGATTGGGACAGCTCCTACAATGAGCAGTTCTTC CATSDWDSSYNEQFF
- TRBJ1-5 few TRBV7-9 TGTGCCAGCAGCCGAGGACTAGCCGGTCAGCCCCAGCATTTT CASSRGLAGQPQHF